Listed below are T cell receptor beta chains from one sample, sequenced in a study of CD8+CD57+ T cells in acquired aplastic anemia. From the reads, TCRdb called clonotypes with MiXCR, one entry per CDR3 protein. The sample shows 400,000 to 450,000 distinct CDR3 sequences, 65% to 80% of them seen only once. Material for sequencing was sorted CD4+, CD8+, or CD8+CD57+ T cells (not recorded which) from PBMCs. These receptors all come from a human donor in good health, serving as a control. The CDR3 runs from the conserved cysteine through the conserved F or W. Each record gives: V gene, D gene, CDR3 protein. D genes are given only for firm matches.

v_call: TRBV11-3; d_call: .; cdr3_aa: CASSLGERPKVFF
v_call: TRBV20-1; d_call: TRBD1; cdr3_aa: CSASSGGQETQYF
v_call: TRBV29-1; d_call: .; cdr3_aa: CSVEGKTYEQYF
v_call: TRBV9; d_call: TRBD2; cdr3_aa: CASSAGGGPSSYKYF
v_call: TRBV19; d_call: .; cdr3_aa: CASITARAAEAFF
v_call: TRBV20-1; d_call: .; cdr3_aa: CSVARGAGADTQYF
v_call: TRBV7-2; d_call: .; cdr3_aa: CASSQDRGRTEAYF
v_call: TRBV7-3; d_call: TRBD2; cdr3_aa: CANSVWKRGWNTDTQCF
v_call: TRBV19; d_call: .; cdr3_aa: CASSISMSLLNYGYTF
v_call: TRBV7-9; d_call: TRBD1; cdr3_aa: CASSRQDRGLIPLF
v_call: TRBV7-2; d_call: .; cdr3_aa: CASSPQIGDNYNSPLHF
v_call: TRBV30; d_call: TRBD1; cdr3_aa: CAWVGTDTYEQYF
v_call: TRBV2; d_call: .; cdr3_aa: CASSPGTETHNEQFF
v_call: TRBV12-3/TRBV12-4; d_call: TRBD2; cdr3_aa: CASSDGLAGGGVTDTQYF
v_call: TRBV20-1; d_call: TRBD1; cdr3_aa: CSAYRGNNEKLFF
v_call: TRBV7-8; d_call: .; cdr3_aa: CASSLEGQSWIEWF
v_call: TRBV12-3/TRBV12-4; d_call: .; cdr3_aa: CASSFDGYYGYTF
v_call: TRBV2; d_call: .; cdr3_aa: CASSETGALHEQYF
v_call: TRBV5-8; d_call: .; cdr3_aa: CASSSRQIEMNEQFF
v_call: TRBV7-2; d_call: TRBD2; cdr3_aa: CASSLERGGREDTQYF
v_call: TRBV10-2; d_call: TRBD2; cdr3_aa: CASSAPAGGLSSRQERYEQFF
v_call: TRBV10-3; d_call: TRBD1; cdr3_aa: CASRQGPGNTEAFF